This TCR beta chain was captured by sequencing in a study of cytomegalovirus exposure and HLA in healthy donors. Study as a whole: T cells numbering around 170 million yielded 100 million to 120 million unique TCR beta sequences in an earlier analysis.

About this clone: The antigen is unknown.

General study results and limits: Later analysis identified several of the most significant clusters that appeared linked to common viral pathogens. CMV antigen specificity was confirmed in vitro for a few CMV-associated chains.

60 Vbeta and 13 Jbeta primers were used in PCR. Clones were sequenced by immunoSEQ multiplex PCR, and TCRdb holds only the in-frame ones, with some missing. Counted here are 90,000 to 100,000 clones, over 60% occurring once; the ten biggest clones make up around 7.2%. Unmatched junction bases numbered 12, after V lost 5 bases and J lost 6 bases. In germline, CDR1 is LNHNV, CDR2 YYDKDF (reference sequence). The CDR3 is 15 amino acids. The chain combines TRBV15 with TRBJ1-2, with 7 bases identical to TRBD1. Sequences were obtained from PBMCs. This sequence originates from a female donor in good health and CMV-seronegative. The CDR3 sequence is CATSVRQGEGDGYTF. The CDR3 coding sequence is TGTGCCACCAGCGTACGACAGGGAGAAGGAGATGGCTACACCTTC. Full variable domain (missing parts from reference TRBV15 and TRBJ1-2): DAMVIQNPRYQVTQFGKPVTLSCSQTLNHNVMYWYQQKSSQAPKLLFHYYDKDFNNEADTPDNFQSRRPNTSFCFLDIRSPGLGDTAMYLCATSVRQGEGDGYTFGSGTRLTVV.